Below are 15 T cell receptor beta chains sequenced from a single sample in a study of siplizumab effects on memory and regulatory T cells. Measured with immunoSEQ multiplex PCR; TCRdb has only the in-frame clones, and not every one. The sample consists of approximately 100,000 clones, around 94% of them appearing once. Sequenced input: Tregs sorted from blood. The receptors here all came from a human donor in good health.

V and J are TRBV7-2 and TRBJ1-5; D remains ambiguous. The CDR3 has 14 residues. V was pared by 5 bases and J by 3 bases, with 11 bases between. Germline-derived CDR1 and CDR2 are SGHTA and FQGNSA. In DNA, the CDR3 is TGTGCCAGCAGCCAGGACGCGGTCAATCAGCCCCAGCATTTT. This encodes CASSQDAVNQPQHF.

The chain joins TRBV28 to TRBJ2-3; 11 positions agree with TRBD2. CDR1 and CDR2 from the germline V gene are MDHEN and SYDVKM. The CDR3 has 15 amino acids. V was pared by 7 bases and J by 4 bases, with 7 bases of the junction left unmatched. CDR3 protein: CASIPLAGVADTQYF. The CDR3 DNA is TGTGCCAGCATCCCACTAGCGGGAGTCGCAGATACGCAGTATTTT.

The chain joins TRBV28 to TRBJ2-5; D gene ambiguous. Germline V lookup: CDR1 MDHEN, CDR2 SYDVKM. The CDR3 has 14 residues. Trimming pared 2 bases from V and 5 bases from J, leaving 12 bases between. The CDR3 spells CASSLEVRRETQYF. The CDR3 region has the DNA TGTGCCAGCAGTTTAGAGGTCCGAAGGGAGACCCAGTACTTC. The variable domain in full, completed from reference TRBV28 and TRBJ2-5, reads DVKVTQSSRYLVKRTGEKVFLECVQDMDHENMFWYRQDPGLGLRLIYFSYDVKMKEKGDIPEGYSVSREKKERFSLILESASTNQTSMYLCASSLEVRRETQYFGPGTRLLVL.

This chain connects TRBV14 to TRBJ2-1; tentatively, D is TRBD2 (5 bases). The CDR3 consists of 18 residues. Germline CDR1 SGHDN, CDR2 FVKESK. V lost 1 base and J 0 bases, leaving 16 bases between the germline ends. CDR3 DNA: TGTGCCAGCAGCCAAGTGACCCCTGACCGGGGCTCCTACAATGAGCAGTTCTTC. It translates to CASSQVTPDRGSYNEQFF.

This chain links TRBV27 with TRBJ1-4; maybe TRBD1 (5 bases). The CDR3 runs to 15 residues. With 5 bases removed from V and 3 bases from J, the gap between germline ends came to 13 bases. CDR1 is MNHEY and CDR2 is SMNVEV in the germline V gene (reference sequence). The CDR3 is CASSHRTGPNEKLFF. Written as DNA, the CDR3 is TGTGCCAGCAGTCACAGAACGGGGCCTAATGAAAAACTGTTTTTT. Supplemented by reference TRBV27 and TRBJ1-4, the full variable domain reads EAQVTQNPRYLITVTGKKLTVTCSQNMNHEYMSWYRQDPGLGLRQIYYSMNVEVTDKGDVPEGYKVSRKEKRNFPLILESPSPNQTSLYFCASSHRTGPNEKLFFGSGTQLSVL.

This clone was counted a single time. The chain is built from TRBV19 and TRBJ2-7; D gene unclear. The germline V gene has CDR1 LNHDA and CDR2 SQIVND (reference sequence). V was pared by 9 bases and J by 3 bases, with 18 bases between. The length of the CDR3 is 14 residues. CDR3 in amino acids: CASKRNQVGYEQYF. For the CDR3, the DNA is TGTGCCAGCAAAAGGAACCAGGTGGGCTACGAGCAGTACTTC. Drawing the rest from reference TRBV19 and TRBJ2-7, the complete variable domain is DGGITQSPKYLFRKEGQNVTLSCEQNLNHDAMYWYRQDPGQGLRLIYYSQIVNDFQKGDIAEGYSVSREKKESFPLTVTSAQKNPTAFYLCASKRNQVGYEQYFGPGTRLTVT.

The CDR3 DNA follows: TGTGCCAGTAGGCAACCGGGACAGGGGCGACGCGAGCAGTACTTC. This translates into CASRQPGQGRREQYF. The V gene is TRBV19, the J gene TRBJ2-7; 10 bases line up with TRBD1. CDR3 length: 15 amino acids. Per the germline V gene, CDR1 is LNHDA and CDR2 is SQIVND (reference sequence). The V and J ends lost 6 bases and 6 bases, in that order; junction bases with no gene match: 11.

V usage is TRBV6-1 and J usage is TRBJ2-7; 7 nucleotides agree with TRBD2. The germline gives CDR1 MNHNS, CDR2 SASEGT. The CDR3 has 15 amino acids. J lost 5 bases, V lost 5 bases, and 12 bases had no gene match. CDR3 DNA: TGTGCCAGCAGTTTAGATCCCTGGGAGGGTGACGAGCAGTACTTC. The encoded protein is CASSLDPWEGDEQYF.

The V call is TRBV28, the J call TRBJ2-6; possibly TRBD1 for D (5 bases). CDR1 MDHEN and CDR2 SYDVKM come from the germline V gene. Trimming took 3 bases from V and 1 from J, leaving 13 bases between them. The CDR3 has 17 residues. Written as DNA, the CDR3 is TGTGCCAGCAGTTTCCCCAGGGCTCGGTCTGGGGCCAACGTCCTGACTTTC. Its protein is CASSFPRARSGANVLTF.

With regard to this clone: Additional DNA sequences in this sample encode the identical CDR3. This chain uses TRBV18 with TRBJ2-3; D unresolved. Germline V gene data show CDR1 as KGHSH and CDR2 as LQKENI. Trimming left V 2 bases short and J 3 bases short, with 3 bases between. The CDR3 is 12 amino acids. The CDR3 DNA reads as TGTGCCAGCTCACCAGGAACAGATACGCAGTATTTT. This translates into CASSPGTDTQYF.

The genes are TRBV6-1 and TRBJ2-1; 13 bases are a match to TRBD2. V gave up 6 bases and J gave up 6 bases; unmatched junction bases: 5. CDR1 and CDR2 from the germline V gene are MNHNS and SASEGT. The CDR3 runs to 15 residues. CDR3: CASSVTSGRANEQFF. The CDR3 DNA reads TGTGCCAGCAGCGTTACTAGCGGGAGGGCCAATGAGCAGTTCTTC.

The J gene is TRBJ1-1, the V gene TRBV27, with D possibly being TRBD1 (6 bases). V lost 5 bases and J 8 bases, leaving 18 bases between the germline ends. The V gene's germline CDR1 is MNHEY and CDR2 SMNVEV (reference sequence). The CDR3 has 14 amino acids. The DNA for the CDR3 is TGTGCCAGCAGTGTGGGGGGGCAGGGGACCGAAGCTTTCTTT. Translating it yields CASSVGGQGTEAFF.

This clone was counted a single time. V usage is TRBV18 and J usage is TRBJ1-3; D possibly corresponds to TRBD1 (6 bases). Germline CDR1 KGHSH, CDR2 LQKENI. V was clipped by 3 bases and J by 3 bases, with 18 bases between them. The CDR3 spans 17 residues. The CDR3 DNA follows: TGTGCCAGCTCACCCAACGAAGGGGGACTTCTTGGAAACACCATATATTTT. It codes for CASSPNEGGLLGNTIYF.

This sequence joins TRBV10-3 and TRBJ2-3, with no clear D. The CDR3 loop spans 13 amino acids. V dropped 10 bases and J dropped 1 base, with 12 bases sitting between them. Germline CDR1 is ENHRY and CDR2 is SYGVKD. As DNA, the CDR3 is TGTGCCACGAATCTGGGTGGCACAGATACGCAGTATTTT. Residues: CATNLGGTDTQYF.

The rearrangement links TRBV18 to TRBJ1-2; unclear D gene. The CDR3 loop spans 13 amino acids. V lost 0 bases, J lost 7 bases, and 9 bases lay in between. CDR1 and CDR2 (germline): KGHSH, LQKENI. CDR3 sequence (DNA): TGTGCCAGCTCACCACCGGCCGGGTCTGGCTACACCTTC. Residues: CASSPPAGSGYTF.